Each of the 19 T cell receptor beta chains below was sequenced from the same sample in a study of blood T cell repertoires in COVID-19. Sequencing used immunoSEQ multiplex PCR; TCRdb keeps in-frame clones, though not all of them. The data show approximately 49,000 clones, roughly 89% seen once. The sample comprised peripheral blood. These receptor sequences come from a middle-aged man with acute or convalescent COVID-19.

The chain carries TRBV6-1 and TRBJ2-2; unclear D gene. V was pared by 3 bases and J by 0 bases, with 8 bases between. Germline V gives CDR1 MNHNS, CDR2 SASEGT. The CDR3 consists of 15 residues. CDR3 nucleotides: TGTGCCAGCAGTGATTTAGTCCCGAACACCGGGGAGCTGTTTTTT. Translated, it gives CASSDLVPNTGELFF.

This chain connects TRBV5-4 to TRBJ1-2; D uncertain. The CDR3 consists of 13 residues. Trimming took 2 bases from V and 5 from J, leaving 10 bases between them. CDR1 is SGHNT and CDR2 is YYREEE in the germline V gene (reference sequence). This CDR3 is CASSFGREYGYTF. The CDR3 DNA sequence: TGTGCCAGCAGCTTCGGGAGGGAATATGGCTACACCTTC.

This clone was counted between two and nine times. The V and J genes are TRBV27 and TRBJ1-5; TRBD1 aligns across 7 bases. There are 15 residues in the CDR3. V shed 6 bases and J 6 bases; nucleotides not matched to a gene: 11. The V gene's germline CDR1 is MNHEY and CDR2 SMNVEV (reference sequence). This CDR3 reads CASREGQAGGQPQHF. In DNA form, the CDR3 reads TGTGCCAGCAGGGAAGGACAGGCGGGAGGTCAGCCCCAGCATTTT.

This clone was observed once. The rearrangement links TRBV18 to TRBJ2-7; no firm D call. The germline CDR1 and CDR2 sequences are KGHSH and LQKENI. The CDR3 has 14 amino acids. V dropped 0 bases and J dropped 6 bases, with 12 bases sitting between them. In DNA, the CDR3 is TGTGCCAGCTCACCACCTAGTCAGGCCCTCGAGCAGTACTTC. Protein product: CASSPPSQALEQYF.

The chain recombines TRBV7-9 with TRBJ1-1; D is perhaps TRBD1 (5 bases). CDR3 length: 13 amino acids. Germline-derived CDR1 and CDR2 are SEHNR and FQNEAQ (reference sequence). V shed 4 bases and J shed 8 bases, with 14 bases lying between them. The CDR3 sequence: CASSWGVSLEAFF. The CDR3 DNA reads as TGTGCCAGCAGCTGGGGGGTCTCTCTGGAAGCTTTCTTT.

The V call is TRBV7-2, the J call TRBJ2-5, with 7 bases aligning to TRBD1. Unmatched junction bases numbered 11, after V lost 6 bases and J lost 4 bases. The CDR3 extends over 15 amino acids. Germline V CDR1 and CDR2: SGHTA, FQGNSA. CDR3 in amino acids: CASSRLGQNVETQYF. In DNA form, the CDR3 reads TGTGCCAGCAGTAGATTGGGACAGAACGTAGAGACCCAGTACTTC.

J is TRBJ2-7 and V is TRBV2, with 7 positions matching TRBD1. The CDR3 consists of 15 residues. CDR1 and CDR2 from the germline V gene are SNHLY and FYNNEI. Unmatched junction bases numbered 4, after V lost 1 base and J lost 1 base. CDR3 nucleotide sequence: TGTGCCAGCAGTGAAGGAAACAGGGGTTCCTACGAGCAGTACTTC. Translating gives CASSEGNRGSYEQYF. The whole variable domain, filled in from reference TRBV2 and TRBJ2-7, reads EPEVTQTPSHQVTQMGQEVILRCVPISNHLYFYWYRQILGQKVEFLVSFYNNEISEKSEIFDDQFSVERPDGSNFTLKIRSTKLEDSAMYFCASSEGNRGSYEQYFGPGTRLTVT.

This clone is a singleton in its sample. The CDR3 loop reads CASSFLAGGPGEQYF. The CDR3 DNA reads as TGTGCCAGCAGTTTTCTGGCGGGAGGGCCAGGAGAGCAGTACTTC. The J gene is TRBJ2-7, the V gene TRBV28, with TRBD2 identical over 9 bases. J lost 7 bases, V lost 3 bases, and 10 bases had no gene match. This CDR3 is 15 amino acids long. Germline-derived CDR1 and CDR2 are MDHEN and SYDVKM.

The rearrangement uses TRBV3-1 (or the pseudogene TRBV3-2) and TRBJ1-3, with a tentative D call TRBD1 (5 bases). CDR1 and CDR2 from the germline V gene are LGHDT and YNNKEL (reference sequence). V lost 2 bases and J 1 base, leaving 6 bases between the germline ends. The length of the CDR3 is 14 residues. Here the CDR3 DNA reads TGTGCCAGCAGCCAACCAGGGTCTGGAAACACCATATATTTT. This gives the protein CASSQPGSGNTIYF.

The rearrangement joins TRBV2 to TRBJ2-2; no reliable D call. This CDR3 region has 16 residues. The germline CDR1 and CDR2 sequences are SNHLY and FYNNEI. V was cut by 7 bases and J by 0 bases, with 15 bases left in between. The CDR3 nucleotides are TGTGCCAGCATGGGTCGTCAGGTTCCGAACACCGGGGAGCTGTTTTTT. Translation: CASMGRQVPNTGELFF.

This chain links TRBV5-1 with TRBJ1-2, with 8 bases aligning to TRBD1. This CDR3 is built from 15 residues. Trimming removed 4 bases from V and 2 bases from J; junction bases left unmatched: 7. Germline values: CDR1 SGHRS, CDR2 YFSETQ. CDR3 coding DNA: TGCGCCAGCAGCCTCTCGGGACAGGTGAACTATGGCTACACCTTC. Its translation: CASSLSGQVNYGYTF.

V and J are TRBV4-1 and TRBJ2-1; 8 bases align to TRBD2. The V and J ends lost 1 base and 9 bases, in that order; junction bases with no gene match: 8. Looked up from germline, CDR1 is MGHRA and CDR2 is YSYEKL. The CDR3 has 15 residues. The CDR3 DNA follows: TGCGCCAGCAGCCAAGTCTCCGGGAGGGTAAGTGAGCAGTTCTTC. This encodes CASSQVSGRVSEQFF.

The chain joins TRBV7-9 to TRBJ2-7; 9 bases agree with TRBD2. Germline V gives CDR1 SEHNR, CDR2 FQNEAQ (reference sequence). The CDR3 sequence is 14 residues long. V lost 5 bases to trimming and J lost 4 bases; unmatched junction nucleotides: 6. For the CDR3, the DNA is TGTGCCAGCAGCCCTGCGGGGGGGAGATACGAGCAGTACTTC. Translated, it gives CASSPAGGRYEQYF.

In DNA, the CDR3 is TGTGCCAGCAGTCCAAGGGTACCGGGGAATCAGCCCCAGCATTTT. Translated: CASSPRVPGNQPQHF. The chain recombines TRBV28 with TRBJ1-5; D remains unclear. Trimming removed 5 bases from V and 4 bases from J, with 15 bases in between. This CDR3 region has 15 residues. Germline V lookup: CDR1 MDHEN, CDR2 SYDVKM.

This sequence joins TRBV5-4 and TRBJ2-2, with D maybe TRBD1 (5 bases). Deletions cut 7 bases from V and 1 base from J, with 11 bases between. This CDR3 region has 14 residues. The germline V gene encodes CDR1 SGHNT and CDR2 YYREEE (reference sequence). The CDR3 spells CASRWQGNTGELFF. The CDR3 coding sequence is TGTGCCAGCCGGTGGCAGGGGAACACCGGGGAGCTGTTTTTT.

The chain links TRBV2 to TRBJ2-3; D call uncertain. V shed 8 bases and J shed 0 bases, with 9 bases lying between them. Germline lookup yields CDR1 SNHLY and CDR2 FYNNEI. The CDR3 consists of 13 residues. CDR3 nucleotide sequence: TGTGCCAGCTATAGTGCTAGCACAGATACGCAGTATTTT. Translation: CASYSASTDTQYF.

The genes are TRBV11-2 and TRBJ2-5; possibly TRBD2 for D (7 bases). Germline V gene lookup returns CDR1 SGHAT and CDR2 FQNNGV. The V gene lost 5 bases and the J gene lost 5 bases, with 18 bases spanning the gap. The CDR3 has 15 residues. For the CDR3, the DNA is TGTGCCAGCAGCCGGTCGGGGGGCGATATGGAGACCCAGTACTTC. As protein: CASSRSGGDMETQYF. The full variable domain, with the rest looked up from reference TRBV11-2 and TRBJ2-5, is EAGVAQSPRYKIIEKRQSVAFWCNPISGHATLYWYQQILGQGPKLLIQFQNNGVVDDSQLPKDRFSAERLKGVDSTLKIQPAKLEDSAVYLCASSRSGGDMETQYFGPGTRLLVL.

This chain joins TRBV21-1 and TRBJ1-6. TRBV21-1 is a recognized pseudogene. CDR3 length equals 18 residues. The chain's CDR3 is CASSKLVRPRLDNSPLHF. For the CDR3, the DNA is TGTGCCAGCAGCAAACTCGTCCGACCCAGACTCGATAATTCACCCCTCCACTTT.

The rearrangement uses TRBV5-8 and TRBJ2-1, with a possible D match to TRBD1 (6 bases). Germline V lookup: CDR1 SGHTS, CDR2 YDEGEE. CDR3 size: 15 residues. V was trimmed by 5 bases and J by 6 bases, leaving 18 bases between them. The CDR3, as DNA: TGTGCCAGCAGACCCAGGGGCGGACAGTCCAATGAGCAGTTCTTC. Amino acid sequence: CASRPRGGQSNEQFF.